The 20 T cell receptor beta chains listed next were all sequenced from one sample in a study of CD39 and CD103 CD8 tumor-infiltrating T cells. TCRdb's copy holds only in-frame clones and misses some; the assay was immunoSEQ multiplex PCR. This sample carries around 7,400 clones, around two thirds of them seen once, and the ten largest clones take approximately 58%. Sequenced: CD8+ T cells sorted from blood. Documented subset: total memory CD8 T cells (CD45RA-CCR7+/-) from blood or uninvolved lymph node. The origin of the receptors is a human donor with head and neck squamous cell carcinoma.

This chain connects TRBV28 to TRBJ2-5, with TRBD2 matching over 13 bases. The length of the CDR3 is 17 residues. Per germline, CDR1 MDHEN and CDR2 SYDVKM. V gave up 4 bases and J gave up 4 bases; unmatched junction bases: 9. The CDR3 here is CASSSELAGGPSETQYF. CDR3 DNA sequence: TGTGCCAGCAGTTCCGAACTAGCGGGAGGGCCCTCAGAGACCCAGTACTTC.

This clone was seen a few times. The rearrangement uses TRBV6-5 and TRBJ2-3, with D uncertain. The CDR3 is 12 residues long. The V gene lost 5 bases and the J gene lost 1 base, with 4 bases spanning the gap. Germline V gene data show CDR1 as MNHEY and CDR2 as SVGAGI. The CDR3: CASSEGTDTQYF. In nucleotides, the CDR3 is TGTGCCAGCAGTGAAGGCACAGATACGCAGTATTTT.

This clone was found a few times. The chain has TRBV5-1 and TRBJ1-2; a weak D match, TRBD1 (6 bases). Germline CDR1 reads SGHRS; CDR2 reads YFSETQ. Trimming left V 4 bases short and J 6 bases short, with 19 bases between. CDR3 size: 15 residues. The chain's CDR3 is CASSLRGEGVHGYTF. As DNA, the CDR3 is TGCGCCAGCAGCCTACGCGGAGAGGGGGTGCATGGCTACACCTTC.

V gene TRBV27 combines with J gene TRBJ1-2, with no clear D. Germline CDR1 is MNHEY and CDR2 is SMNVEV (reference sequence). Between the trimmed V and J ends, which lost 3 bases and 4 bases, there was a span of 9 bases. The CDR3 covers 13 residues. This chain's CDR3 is CASSFGPAYGYTF. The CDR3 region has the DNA TGTGCCAGCAGTTTCGGCCCGGCCTATGGCTACACCTTC.

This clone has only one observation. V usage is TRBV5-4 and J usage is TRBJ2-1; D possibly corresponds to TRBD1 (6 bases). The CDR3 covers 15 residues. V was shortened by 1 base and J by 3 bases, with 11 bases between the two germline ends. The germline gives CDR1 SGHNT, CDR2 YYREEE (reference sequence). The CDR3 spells CASSLFGTSYNEQFF. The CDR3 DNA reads TGTGCCAGCAGCTTGTTCGGGACAAGCTACAATGAGCAGTTCTTC.

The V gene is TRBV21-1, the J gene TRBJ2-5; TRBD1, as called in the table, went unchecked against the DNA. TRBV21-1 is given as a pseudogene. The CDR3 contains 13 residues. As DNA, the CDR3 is TGTGCCAGCACCTCAGGGTTACAAGAGACCCAGTACTTC. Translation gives CASTSGLQETQYF.

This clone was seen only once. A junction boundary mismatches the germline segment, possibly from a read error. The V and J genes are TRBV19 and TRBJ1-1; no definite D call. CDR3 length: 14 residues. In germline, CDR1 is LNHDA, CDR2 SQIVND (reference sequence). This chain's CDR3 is CASTILPGTTEAFF. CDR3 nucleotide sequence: TGTGCCAGTACTATACTCCCAGGAACCACTGAAGCTTTCTTT.

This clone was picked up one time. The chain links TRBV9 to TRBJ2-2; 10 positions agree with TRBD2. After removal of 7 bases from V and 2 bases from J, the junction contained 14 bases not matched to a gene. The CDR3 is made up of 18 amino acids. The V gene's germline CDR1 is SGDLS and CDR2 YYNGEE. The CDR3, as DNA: TGTGCCAGCCACATGGGCCCTAGCGGGAGTGTAAACACCGGGGAGCTGTTTTTT. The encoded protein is CASHMGPSGSVNTGELFF.

CDR3 residues: CASSIAGGEGGGTQYF. In DNA, the CDR3 is TGTGCCAGTAGTATTGCGGGGGGGGAAGGCGGTGGTACGCAGTATTTT. This chain joins TRBV19 and TRBJ2-3; 9 nucleotides line up with TRBD2. This CDR3 has 16 amino acids. The germline V gene has CDR1 LNHDA and CDR2 SQIVND (reference sequence). Trimming took 3 bases from V and 8 from J; bases not matched to a gene: 12.

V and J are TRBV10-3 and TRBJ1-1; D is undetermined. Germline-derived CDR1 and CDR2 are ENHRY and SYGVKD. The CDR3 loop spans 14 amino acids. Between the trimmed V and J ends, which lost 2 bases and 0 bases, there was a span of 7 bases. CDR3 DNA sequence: TGTGCCATCAGTGAGGTAGCCCTGAACACTGAAGCTTTCTTT. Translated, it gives CAISEVALNTEAFF.

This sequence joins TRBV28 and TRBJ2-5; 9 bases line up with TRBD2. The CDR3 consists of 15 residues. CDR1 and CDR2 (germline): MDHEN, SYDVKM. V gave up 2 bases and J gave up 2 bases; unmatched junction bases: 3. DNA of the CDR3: TGTGCCAGCAGTTTAGGGACTAGCCGACAAGAGACCCAGTACTTC. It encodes CASSLGTSRQETQYF. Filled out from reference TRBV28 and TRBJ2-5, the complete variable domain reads DVKVTQSSRYLVKRTGEKVFLECVQDMDHENMFWYRQDPGLGLRLIYFSYDVKMKEKGDIPEGYSVSREKKERFSLILESASTNQTSMYLCASSLGTSRQETQYFGPGTRLLVL.

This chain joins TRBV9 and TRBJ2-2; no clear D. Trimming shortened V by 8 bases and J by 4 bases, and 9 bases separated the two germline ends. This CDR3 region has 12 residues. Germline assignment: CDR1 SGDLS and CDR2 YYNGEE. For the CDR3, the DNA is TGTGCCAGTGGTGGAGTCACCGGGGAGCTGTTTTTT. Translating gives CASGGVTGELFF.

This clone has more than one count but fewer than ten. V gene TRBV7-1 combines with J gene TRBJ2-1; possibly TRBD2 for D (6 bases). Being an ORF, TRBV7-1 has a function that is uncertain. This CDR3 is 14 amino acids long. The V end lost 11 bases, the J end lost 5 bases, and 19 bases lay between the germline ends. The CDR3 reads CALGRRDGDNEQFF. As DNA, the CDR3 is TGTGCCCTGGGGAGGCGGGACGGCGACAATGAGCAGTTCTTC.

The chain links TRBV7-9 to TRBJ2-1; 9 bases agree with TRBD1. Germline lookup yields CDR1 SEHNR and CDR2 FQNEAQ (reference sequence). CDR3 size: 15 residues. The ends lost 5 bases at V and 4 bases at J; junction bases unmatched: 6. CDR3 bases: TGTGCCAGCAGCCCCCGGGACAGGGTTTACAATGAGCAGTTCTTC. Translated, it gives CASSPRDRVYNEQFF.

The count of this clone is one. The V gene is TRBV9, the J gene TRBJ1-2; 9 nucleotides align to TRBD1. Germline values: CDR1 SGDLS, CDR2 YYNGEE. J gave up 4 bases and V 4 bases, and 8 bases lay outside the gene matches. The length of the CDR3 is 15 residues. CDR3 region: CASSLSGTGTYGYTF. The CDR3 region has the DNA TGTGCCAGCAGCCTATCCGGGACAGGGACCTATGGCTACACCTTC.

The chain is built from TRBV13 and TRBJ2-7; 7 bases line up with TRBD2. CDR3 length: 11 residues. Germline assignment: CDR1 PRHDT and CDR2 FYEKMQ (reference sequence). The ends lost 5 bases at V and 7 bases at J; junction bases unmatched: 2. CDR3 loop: CASSPGGEQYF. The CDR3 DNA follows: TGTGCCAGCAGCCCGGGGGGTGAGCAGTACTTC.

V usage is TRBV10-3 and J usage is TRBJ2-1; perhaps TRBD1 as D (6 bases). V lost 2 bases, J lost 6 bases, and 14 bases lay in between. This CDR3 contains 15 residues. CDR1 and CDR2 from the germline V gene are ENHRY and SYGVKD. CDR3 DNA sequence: TGTGCCATCAGTGAGGAACTAGGGGGAAGCAATGAGCAGTTCTTC. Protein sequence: CAISEELGGSNEQFF.

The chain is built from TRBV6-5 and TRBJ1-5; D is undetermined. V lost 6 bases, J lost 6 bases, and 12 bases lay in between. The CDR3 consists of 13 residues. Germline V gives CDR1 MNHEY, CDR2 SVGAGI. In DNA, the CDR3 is TGTGCCAGCAGGGGGATTCGCGGTCAGCCCCAGCATTTT. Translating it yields CASRGIRGQPQHF.

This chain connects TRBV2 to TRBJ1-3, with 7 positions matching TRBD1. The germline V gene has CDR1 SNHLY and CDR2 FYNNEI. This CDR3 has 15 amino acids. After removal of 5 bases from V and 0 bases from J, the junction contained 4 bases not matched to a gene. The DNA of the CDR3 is TGTGCCAGCAGTCCTGGGACAGCCTCTGGAAACACCATATATTTT. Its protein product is CASSPGTASGNTIYF.

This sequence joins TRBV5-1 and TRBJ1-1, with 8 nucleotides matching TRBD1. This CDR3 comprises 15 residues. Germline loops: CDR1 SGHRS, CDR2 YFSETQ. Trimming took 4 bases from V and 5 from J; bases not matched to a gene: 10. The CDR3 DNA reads TGCGCCAGCAGCGAAACGACAGGGGTGGAAACTGAAGCTTTCTTT. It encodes CASSETTGVETEAFF.